This T cell receptor beta chain derives from a study of beta chain features in type 1 diabetes. Regarding the study as a whole: Any HLA-type effect on TCRB rearrangement remained unresolved here.

The CDR3 totals 16 residues. V was clipped by 0 bases and J by 4 bases; unmatched bases: 9. Germline V gene sequence: CDR1 SGHVS, CDR2 FQNEAQ. A sort by CD45RO/CCR7/CD25/CD127/CD95/CD27 yielded CD4+ naive, central memory, regulatory and stem cell-like memory cells. The authors reverse transcribed all of the isolated RNA, so sequencing captured expressed TCRB transcripts. TCRdb's copy holds only in-frame clones and misses some; the assay was immunoSEQ multiplex PCR. Of some 400,000 clones in the sample, roughly 15% were seen once. This clone was seen only a few times. Antigen unknown. This chain links TRBV7-8 with TRBJ2-7; TRBD1 matches 7 bases. The clonotype comes from a woman aged 18-35 years in good health. What was sequenced was naive CD4+ T cells from blood. CDR3 sequence: CASSLAWTGSRYEQYF. In nucleotides, the CDR3 is TGTGCCAGCAGCTTAGCCTGGACAGGATCTAGGTACGAGCAGTACTTC.